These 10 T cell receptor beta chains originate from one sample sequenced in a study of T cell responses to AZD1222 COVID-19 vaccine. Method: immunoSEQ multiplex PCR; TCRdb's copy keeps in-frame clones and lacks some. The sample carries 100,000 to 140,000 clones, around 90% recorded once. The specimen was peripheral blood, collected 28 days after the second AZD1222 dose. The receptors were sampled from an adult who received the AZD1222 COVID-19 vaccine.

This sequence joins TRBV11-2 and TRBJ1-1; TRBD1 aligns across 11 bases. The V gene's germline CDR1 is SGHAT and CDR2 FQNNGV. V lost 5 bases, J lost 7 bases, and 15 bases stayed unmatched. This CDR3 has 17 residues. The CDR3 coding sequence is TGTGCCAGCAGCGCAAGGACAGGGGGCATGACGGGGAGTGAAGCTTTCTTT. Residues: CASSARTGGMTGSEAFF.

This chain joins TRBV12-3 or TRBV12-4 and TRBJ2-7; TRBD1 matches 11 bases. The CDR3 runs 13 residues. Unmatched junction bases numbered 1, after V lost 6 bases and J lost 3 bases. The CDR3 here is CASRGTGGYEQYF. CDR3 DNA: TGTGCCAGCAGGGGGACAGGGGGCTACGAGCAGTACTTC.

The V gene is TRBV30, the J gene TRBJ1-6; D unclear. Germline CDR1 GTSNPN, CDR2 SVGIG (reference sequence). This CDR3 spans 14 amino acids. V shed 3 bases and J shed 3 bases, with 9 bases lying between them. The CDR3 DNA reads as TGTGCCTGGAGCGGACGGAACTATAATTCACCCCTCCACTTT. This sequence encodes CAWSGRNYNSPLHF.

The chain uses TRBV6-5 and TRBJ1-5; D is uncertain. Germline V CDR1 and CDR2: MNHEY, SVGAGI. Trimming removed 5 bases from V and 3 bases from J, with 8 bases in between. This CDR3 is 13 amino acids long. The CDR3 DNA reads TGTGCCAGCAGTCTATACAACAATCAGCCCCAGCATTTT. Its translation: CASSLYNNQPQHF.

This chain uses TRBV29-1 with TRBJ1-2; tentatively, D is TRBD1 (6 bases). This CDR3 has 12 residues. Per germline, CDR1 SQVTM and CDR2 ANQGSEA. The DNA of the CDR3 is TGCAGTGCGGGGGGGCTGAACTATGGCTACACCTTC. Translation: CSAGGLNYGYTF.

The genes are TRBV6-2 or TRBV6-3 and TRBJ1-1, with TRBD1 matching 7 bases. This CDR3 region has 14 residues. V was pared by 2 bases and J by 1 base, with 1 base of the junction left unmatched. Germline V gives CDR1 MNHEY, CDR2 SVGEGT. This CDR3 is CASSYEGANTEAFF. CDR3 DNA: TGTGCCAGCAGTTACGAGGGGGCGAACACTGAAGCTTTCTTT.

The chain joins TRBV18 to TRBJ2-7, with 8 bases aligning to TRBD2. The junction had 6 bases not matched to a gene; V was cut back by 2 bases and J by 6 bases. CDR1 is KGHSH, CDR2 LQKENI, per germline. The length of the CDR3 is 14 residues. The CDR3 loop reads CASSPMGLDGEQYF. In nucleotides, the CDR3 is TGTGCCAGCTCACCAATGGGACTAGACGGCGAGCAGTACTTC.

CDR3 sequence: CASSRDTSNQPQHF. The DNA for the CDR3 is TGTGCCAGTAGTCGTGACACAAGCAATCAGCCCCAGCATTTT. The chain joins TRBV19 to TRBJ1-5; unclear D gene. Deletions cut 5 bases from V and 1 base from J, with 9 bases between. This CDR3 spans 14 amino acids. CDR1 LNHDA and CDR2 SQIVND come from the germline V gene (reference sequence).

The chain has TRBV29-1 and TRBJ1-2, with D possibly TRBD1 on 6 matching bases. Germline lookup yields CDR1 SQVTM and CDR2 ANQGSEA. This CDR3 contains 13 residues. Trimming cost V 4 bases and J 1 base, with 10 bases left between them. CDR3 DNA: TGCAGCGTTGTGGACAGCTATAACTATGGCTACACCTTC. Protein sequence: CSVVDSYNYGYTF.

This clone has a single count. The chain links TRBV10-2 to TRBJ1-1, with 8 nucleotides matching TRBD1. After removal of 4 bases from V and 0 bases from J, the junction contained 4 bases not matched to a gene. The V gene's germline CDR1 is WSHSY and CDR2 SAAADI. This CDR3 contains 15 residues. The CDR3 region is CASSGMDRVNTEAFF. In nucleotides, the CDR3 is TGCGCCAGCAGTGGGATGGACAGGGTGAACACTGAAGCTTTCTTT.